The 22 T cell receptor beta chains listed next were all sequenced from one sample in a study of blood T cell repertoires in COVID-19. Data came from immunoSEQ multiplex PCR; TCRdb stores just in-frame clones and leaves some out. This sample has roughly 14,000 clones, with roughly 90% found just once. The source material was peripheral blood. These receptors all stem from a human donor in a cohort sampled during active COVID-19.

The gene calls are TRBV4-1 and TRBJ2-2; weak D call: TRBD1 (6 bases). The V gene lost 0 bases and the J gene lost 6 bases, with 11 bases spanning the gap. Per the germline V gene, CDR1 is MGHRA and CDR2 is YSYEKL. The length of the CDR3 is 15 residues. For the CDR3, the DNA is TGCGCCAGCAGCCAAGAAGGGCAGGGGTCCGGGGAGCTGTTTTTT. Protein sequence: CASSQEGQGSGELFF.

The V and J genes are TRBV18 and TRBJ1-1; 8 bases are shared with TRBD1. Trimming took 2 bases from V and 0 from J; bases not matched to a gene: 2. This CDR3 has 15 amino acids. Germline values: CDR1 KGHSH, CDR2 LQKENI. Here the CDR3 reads CASSPKTGVNTEAFF. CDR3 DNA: TGTGCCAGCTCACCAAAGACAGGGGTGAACACTGAAGCTTTCTTT. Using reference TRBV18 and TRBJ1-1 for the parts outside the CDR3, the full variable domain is NAGVMQNPRHLVRRRGQEARLRCSPMKGHSHVYWYRQLPEEGLKFMVYLQKENIIDESGMPKERFSAEFPKEGPSILRIQQVVRGDSAAYFCASSPKTGVNTEAFFGQGTRLTVV.

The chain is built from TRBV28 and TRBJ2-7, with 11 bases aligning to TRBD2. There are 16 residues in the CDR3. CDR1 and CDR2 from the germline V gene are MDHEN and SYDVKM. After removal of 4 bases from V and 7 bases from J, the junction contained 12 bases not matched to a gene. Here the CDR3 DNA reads TGTGCCAGCAGTTACCTTAGCGGGAGGGTTGGGGAAGAGCAGTACTTC. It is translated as CASSYLSGRVGEEQYF. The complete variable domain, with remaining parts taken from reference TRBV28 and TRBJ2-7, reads DVKVTQSSRYLVKRTGEKVFLECVQDMDHENMFWYRQDPGLGLRLIYFSYDVKMKEKGDIPEGYSVSREKKERFSLILESASTNQTSMYLCASSYLSGRVGEEQYFGPGTRLTVT.

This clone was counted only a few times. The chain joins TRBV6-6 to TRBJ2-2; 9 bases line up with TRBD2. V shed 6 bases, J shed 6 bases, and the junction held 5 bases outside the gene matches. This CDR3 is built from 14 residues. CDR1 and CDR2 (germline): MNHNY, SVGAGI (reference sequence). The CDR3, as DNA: TGTGCCAGCAGAAGAGTAGCGGGAGCCGGGGAGCTGTTTTTT. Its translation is CASRRVAGAGELFF.

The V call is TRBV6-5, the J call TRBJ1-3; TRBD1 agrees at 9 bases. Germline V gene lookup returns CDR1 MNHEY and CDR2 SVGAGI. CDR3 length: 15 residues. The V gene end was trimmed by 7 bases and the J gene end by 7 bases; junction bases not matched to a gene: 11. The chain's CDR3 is CASNLQGAMSNTIYF. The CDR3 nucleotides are TGTGCCAGCAACTTACAGGGGGCTATGAGCAACACCATATATTTT.

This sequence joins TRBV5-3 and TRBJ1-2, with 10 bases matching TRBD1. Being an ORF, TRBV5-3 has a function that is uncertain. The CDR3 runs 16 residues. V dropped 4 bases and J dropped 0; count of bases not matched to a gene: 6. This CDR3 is CARSRDRGQPNYGYTF. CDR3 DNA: TGTGCCAGAAGCCGGGACAGGGGACAACCTAACTATGGCTACACCTTC.

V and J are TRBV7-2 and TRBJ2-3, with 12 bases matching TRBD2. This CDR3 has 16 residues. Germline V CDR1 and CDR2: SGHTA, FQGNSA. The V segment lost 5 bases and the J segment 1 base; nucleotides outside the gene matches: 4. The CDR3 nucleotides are TGTGCCAGCAGCGAGACTAGCGGGAGCGGCACAGATACGCAGTATTTT. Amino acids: CASSETSGSGTDTQYF.

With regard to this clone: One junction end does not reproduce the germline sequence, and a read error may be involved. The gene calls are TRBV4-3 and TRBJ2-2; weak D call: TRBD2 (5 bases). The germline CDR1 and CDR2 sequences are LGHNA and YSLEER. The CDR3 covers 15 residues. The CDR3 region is CASSQGLANTGELFF. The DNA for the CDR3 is TGCGCCAGCAGCCAAGGCTTAGCGAATACCGGGGAGCTGTTTTTT.

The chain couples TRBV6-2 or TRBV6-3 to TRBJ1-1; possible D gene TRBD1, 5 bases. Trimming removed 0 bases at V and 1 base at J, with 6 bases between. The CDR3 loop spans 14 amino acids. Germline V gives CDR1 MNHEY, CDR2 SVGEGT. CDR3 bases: TGTGCCAGCAGTTACTCGACAGCGAACACTGAAGCTTTCTTT. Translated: CASSYSTANTEAFF.

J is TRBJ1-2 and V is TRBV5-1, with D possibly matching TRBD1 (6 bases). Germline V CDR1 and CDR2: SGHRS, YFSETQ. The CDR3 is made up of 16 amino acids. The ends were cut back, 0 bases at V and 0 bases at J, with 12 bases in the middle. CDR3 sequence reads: CASSLADSATNYGYTF. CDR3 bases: TGCGCCAGCAGCTTGGCGGACAGCGCCACTAACTATGGCTACACCTTC. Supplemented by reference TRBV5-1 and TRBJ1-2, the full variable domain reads KAGVTQTPRYLIKTRGQQVTLSCSPISGHRSVSWYQQTPGQGLQFLFEYFSETQRNKGNFPGRFSGRQFSNSRSEMNVSTLELGDSALYLCASSLADSATNYGYTFGSGTRLTVV.

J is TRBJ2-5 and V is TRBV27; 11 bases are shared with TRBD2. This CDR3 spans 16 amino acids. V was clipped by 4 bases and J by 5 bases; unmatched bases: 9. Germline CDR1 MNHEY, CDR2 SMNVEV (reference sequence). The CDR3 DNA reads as TGTGCCAGCAGTTCCCCGTCAACTAGCGGGAGTGAGACCCAGTACTTC. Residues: CASSSPSTSGSETQYF.

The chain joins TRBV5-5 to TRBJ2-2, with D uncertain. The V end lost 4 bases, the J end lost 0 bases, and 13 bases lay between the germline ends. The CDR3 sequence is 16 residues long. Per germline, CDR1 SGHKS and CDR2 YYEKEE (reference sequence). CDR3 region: CASSPWSFSNTGELFF. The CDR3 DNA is TGTGCCAGCAGCCCGTGGAGCTTTTCGAACACCGGGGAGCTGTTTTTT.

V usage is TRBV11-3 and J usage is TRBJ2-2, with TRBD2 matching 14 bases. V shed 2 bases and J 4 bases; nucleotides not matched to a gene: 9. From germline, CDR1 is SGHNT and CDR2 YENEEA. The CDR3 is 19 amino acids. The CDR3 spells CASSLNRLAGGMGTGELFF. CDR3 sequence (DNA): TGTGCCAGCAGCTTAAATCGACTAGCGGGAGGGATGGGCACCGGGGAGCTGTTTTTT.

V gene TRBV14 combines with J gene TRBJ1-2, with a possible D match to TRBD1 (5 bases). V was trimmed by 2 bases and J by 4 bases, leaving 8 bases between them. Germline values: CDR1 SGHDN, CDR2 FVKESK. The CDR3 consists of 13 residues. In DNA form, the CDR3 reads TGTGCCAGCAGCCAAATCGGGGGCTATGGCTACACCTTC. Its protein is CASSQIGGYGYTF.

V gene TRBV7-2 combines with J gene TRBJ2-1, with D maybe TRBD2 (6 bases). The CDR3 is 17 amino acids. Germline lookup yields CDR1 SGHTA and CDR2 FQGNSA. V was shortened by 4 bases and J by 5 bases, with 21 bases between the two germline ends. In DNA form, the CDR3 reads TGTGCCAGCAGCTCGGAGCCCCGATTGGGAGGCCACAATGAGCAGTTCTTC. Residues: CASSSEPRLGGHNEQFF.

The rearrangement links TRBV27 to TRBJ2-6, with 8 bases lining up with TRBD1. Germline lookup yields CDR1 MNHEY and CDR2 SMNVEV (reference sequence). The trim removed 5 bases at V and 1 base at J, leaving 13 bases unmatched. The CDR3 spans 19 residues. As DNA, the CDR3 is TGTGCCAGCAGTCCCGCAGGGGGCAGGTCCTATTCTGGGGCCAACGTCCTGACTTTC. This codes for CASSPAGGRSYSGANVLTF.

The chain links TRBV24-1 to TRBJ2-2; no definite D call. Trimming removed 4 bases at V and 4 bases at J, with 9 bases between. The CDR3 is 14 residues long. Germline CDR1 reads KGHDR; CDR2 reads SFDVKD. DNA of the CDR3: TGTGCCACCAGTGAACTTCGGAGCACCGGGGAGCTGTTTTTT. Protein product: CATSELRSTGELFF.

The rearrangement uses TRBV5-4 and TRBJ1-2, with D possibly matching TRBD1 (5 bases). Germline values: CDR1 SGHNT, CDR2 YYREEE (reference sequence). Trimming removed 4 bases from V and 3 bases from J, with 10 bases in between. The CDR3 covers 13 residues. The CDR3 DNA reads TGTGCCAGCAGCCTCGACAGCTACTATGGCTACACCTTC. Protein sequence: CASSLDSYYGYTF.

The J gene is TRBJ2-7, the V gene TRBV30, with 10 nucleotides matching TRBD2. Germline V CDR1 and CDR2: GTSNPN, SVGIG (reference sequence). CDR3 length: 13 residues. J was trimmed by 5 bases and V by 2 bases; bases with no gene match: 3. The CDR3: CAWSTAGGHEQYF. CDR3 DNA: TGTGCCTGGAGTACAGCGGGAGGGCACGAGCAGTACTTC.

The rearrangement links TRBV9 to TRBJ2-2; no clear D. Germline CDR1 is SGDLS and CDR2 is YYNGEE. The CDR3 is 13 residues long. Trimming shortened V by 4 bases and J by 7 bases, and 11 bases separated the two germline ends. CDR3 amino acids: CASSTQPGGELFF. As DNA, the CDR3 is TGTGCCAGCAGCACCCAGCCGGGCGGGGAGCTGTTTTTT.

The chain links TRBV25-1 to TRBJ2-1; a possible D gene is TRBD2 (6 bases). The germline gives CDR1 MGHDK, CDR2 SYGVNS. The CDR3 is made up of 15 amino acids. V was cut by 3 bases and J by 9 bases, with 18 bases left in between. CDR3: CASSDRGLPGSEQFF. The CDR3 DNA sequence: TGTGCCAGCAGTGATCGGGGACTTCCAGGAAGTGAGCAGTTCTTC. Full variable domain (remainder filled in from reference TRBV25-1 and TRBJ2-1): EADIYQTPRYLVIGTGKKITLECSQTMGHDKMYWYQQDPGMELHLIHYSYGVNSTEKGDLSSESTVSRIRTEHFPLTLESARPSHTSQYLCASSDRGLPGSEQFFGPGTRLTVL.

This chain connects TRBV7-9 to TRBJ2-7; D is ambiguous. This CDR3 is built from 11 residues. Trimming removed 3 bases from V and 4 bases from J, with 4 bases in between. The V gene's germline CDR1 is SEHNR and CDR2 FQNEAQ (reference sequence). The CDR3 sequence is CASSFQYEQYF. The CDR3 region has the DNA TGTGCCAGCAGCTTTCAATACGAGCAGTACTTC.